The clone carrying this T cell receptor beta chain came up once. Authors' analysis steps: By means of reference gene primer amplification, nucleated cell counts were estimated. Clones were read by immunoSEQ multiplex PCR, and TCRdb kept only the in-frame ones, dropping some. V and J calls and clone size are copied from that table; D and trimming were computed from the DNA. This sample has about 420,000 clones; over 85% occur once, and the top ten carry 0.7% to 0.85%. This specimen belongs to a study of blood T cell repertoires in COVID-19. Study at large: Samples taken during acute and convalescent COVID-19 were collected in the United States, Italy and Spain. T cells, B-cell-depleted T cells, or PBMCs supplied cDNA or gDNA.

Seattle patients were enrolled while actively infected and followed longitudinally. In germline, CDR1 is LNHDA, CDR2 SQIVND (reference sequence). Germline trimming cut 8 bases from V and 4 bases from J; bases unmatched to any gene: 16. This CDR3 has 16 amino acids. The chain links TRBV19 to TRBJ1-1, with 7 bases matching TRBD1. Sequencing used peripheral blood. This TCR derives from a man aged 18 to 30 with COVID-19, enrolled during active disease. Written as DNA, the CDR3 is TGTGCCAGTTCCCTACGAACAGGGGTCTGGGGCACTGAAGCTTTCTTT. Its protein is CASSLRTGVWGTEAFF.